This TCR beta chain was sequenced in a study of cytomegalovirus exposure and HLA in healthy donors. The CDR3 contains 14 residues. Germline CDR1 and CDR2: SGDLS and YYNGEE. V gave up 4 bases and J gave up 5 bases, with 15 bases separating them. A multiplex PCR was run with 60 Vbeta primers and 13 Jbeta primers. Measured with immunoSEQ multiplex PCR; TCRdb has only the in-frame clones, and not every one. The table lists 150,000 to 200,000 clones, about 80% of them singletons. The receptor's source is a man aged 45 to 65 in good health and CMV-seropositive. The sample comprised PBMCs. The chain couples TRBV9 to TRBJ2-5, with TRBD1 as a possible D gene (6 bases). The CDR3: CASSLTGILETQYF. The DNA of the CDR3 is TGTGCCAGCAGCCTAACAGGGATCTTGGAGACCCAGTACTTC.